The rows below give T cell receptor beta chains drawn from one sample of a study of T cell changes during pregnancy in multiple sclerosis. Clones were read by immunoSEQ multiplex PCR, and TCRdb kept only the in-frame ones, dropping some. The table lists 90,000 to 150,000 clones, roughly 92% of them singletons. Sequenced material: peripheral blood, taken before pregnancy. The receptors shown here come from a female donor with multiple sclerosis, enrolled in a pregnancy study. The CDR3 runs from the conserved cysteine through the conserved F or W.

>TRBV27|TRBJ1-5
CASSPDRIGNQPQHF
>TRBV27|TRBJ1-1
CASSSTAEMRAFF
>TRBV2|TRBJ2-1
CASSETRDYNEQFF
>TRBV2|TRBJ2-1
CASRGVAGEYNEQFF
>TRBV6-1|TRBJ2-7
CASSGPSGSSYEQYF
>TRBV27|TRBJ2-4
CASSPDSGVSLGAKNIQYF
>TRBV5-1|TRBJ1-5
CASSLASGQPQHF
>TRBV2|TRBJ1-1
CASSERYGLMNTEAFF
>TRBV30|TRBJ1-2
CAWRILKHRGQPYGYTF
>TRBV7-9|TRBJ1-1
CASSPTGTEAFF
>TRBV4-1|TRBJ2-7
CASSLDRGRNLEQYF
>TRBV7-2|TRBJ1-1
CASSRGGRGNTEAFF
>TRBV18|TRBJ2-6
CASSTGTTYSGANVLTF
>TRBV7-6|TRBJ1-1
CASSLDLRDRARTEAFF
>TRBV7-3|TRBJ2-3
CASSLMAASGTDTQYF
>TRBV28|TRBJ2-7
CASSPSTVTYEQYF
>TRBV30|TRBJ2-2
CAWSVLRTGITGELFF
>TRBV9|TRBJ2-3
CASSVAASGSTDTQYF